Following are 5 T cell receptor beta chains from one sample sequenced in a study of blood T cell repertoires in COVID-19. Clones were read by immunoSEQ multiplex PCR, and TCRdb kept only the in-frame ones, dropping some. This sample carries approximately 93,000 clones, 60% to 85% of them seen once, and the ten largest clones take around 9.4%. Specimen: peripheral blood. These TCRs come from an elderly woman with acute or convalescent COVID-19.

This clone was counted only a few times. The CDR3 is CASSLGLGTGGDEQYF. The DNA for the CDR3 is TGTGCCAGCAGCTTAGGCTTAGGGACAGGGGGCGACGAGCAGTACTTC. This sequence joins TRBV7-9 and TRBJ2-7; 12 nucleotides match TRBD1. Losses at the gene ends were 1 base for V and 5 bases for J; bases not matched to a gene: 6. The V gene's germline CDR1 is SEHNR and CDR2 FQNEAQ (reference sequence). The CDR3 spans 16 residues.

This sequence joins TRBV2 and TRBJ2-1; 8 bases match TRBD1. The length of the CDR3 is 13 residues. Unmatched junction bases numbered 4, after V lost 6 bases and J lost 6 bases. Germline CDR1 and CDR2: SNHLY and FYNNEI. CDR3 sequence (DNA): TGTGCCAGCAGGGGACAGGCGCCCAATGAGCAGTTCTTC. It encodes CASRGQAPNEQFF.

The rearrangement links TRBV28 to TRBJ1-4; D gene uncertain. The CDR3 spans 15 residues. V was pared by 6 bases and J by 8 bases, with 19 bases between. Per germline, CDR1 MDHEN and CDR2 SYDVKM. The CDR3 coding sequence is TGTGCCAGCAGCCCCCCTGGCGGGGTAGGGGAAAAACTGTTTTTT. It codes for CASSPPGGVGEKLFF. Full variable domain (outside the CDR3, taken from reference TRBV28 and TRBJ1-4): DVKVTQSSRYLVKRTGEKVFLECVQDMDHENMFWYRQDPGLGLRLIYFSYDVKMKEKGDIPEGYSVSREKKERFSLILESASTNQTSMYLCASSPPGGVGEKLFFGSGTQLSVL.

The rearrangement joins TRBV7-2 to TRBJ1-2; perhaps TRBD1 as D (6 bases). CDR1 and CDR2 from the germline V gene are SGHTA and FQGNSA. V lost 3 bases and J lost 2, with 13 bases in between. The CDR3 consists of 15 residues. CDR3 nucleotides: TGTGCCAGCAGCTTGGGGCGGGGGGCCAACTATGGCTACACCTTC. This gives the protein CASSLGRGANYGYTF.

The chain links TRBV12-3 or TRBV12-4 to TRBJ1-3; tentatively, D is TRBD1 (6 bases). The CDR3 sequence is 12 residues long. The V gene lost 5 bases and the J gene lost 6 bases, with 8 bases spanning the gap. CDR3: CASSRQENTIYF. For the CDR3, the DNA is TGTGCCAGCAGTAGACAGGAAAACACCATATATTTT.